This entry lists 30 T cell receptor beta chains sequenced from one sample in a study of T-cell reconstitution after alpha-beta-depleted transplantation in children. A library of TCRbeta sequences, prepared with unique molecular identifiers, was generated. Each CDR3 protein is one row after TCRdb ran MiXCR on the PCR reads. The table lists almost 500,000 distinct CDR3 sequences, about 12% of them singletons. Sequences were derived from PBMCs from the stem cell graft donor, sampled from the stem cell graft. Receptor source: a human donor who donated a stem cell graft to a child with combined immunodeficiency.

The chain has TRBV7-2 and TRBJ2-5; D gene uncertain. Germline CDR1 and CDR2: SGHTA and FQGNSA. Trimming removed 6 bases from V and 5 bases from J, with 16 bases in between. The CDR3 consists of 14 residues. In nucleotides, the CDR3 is TGTGCCAGCAGTTTAAATCGTCAGGTGGAGACCCAGTACTTC. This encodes CASSLNRQVETQYF.

DNA of the CDR3: TGTGCCAGCAGTTTAGGGTCGGCCCGGGCCGGGGAGCTGTTTTTT. As protein: CASSLGSARAGELFF. The gene calls are TRBV27 and TRBJ2-2; D gene ambiguous. The CDR3 has 15 amino acids. Germline V gene sequence: CDR1 MNHEY, CDR2 SMNVEV (reference sequence). The ends were cut back, 2 bases at V and 6 bases at J, with 13 bases in the middle.

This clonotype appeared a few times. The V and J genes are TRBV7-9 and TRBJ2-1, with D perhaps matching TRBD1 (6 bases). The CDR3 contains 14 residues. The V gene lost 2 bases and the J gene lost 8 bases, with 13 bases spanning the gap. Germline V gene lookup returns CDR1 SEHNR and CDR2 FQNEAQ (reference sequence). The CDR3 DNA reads TGTGCCAGCAGCTTACTCGACAGGTATGATGAGCAGTTCTTC. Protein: CASSLLDRYDEQFF.

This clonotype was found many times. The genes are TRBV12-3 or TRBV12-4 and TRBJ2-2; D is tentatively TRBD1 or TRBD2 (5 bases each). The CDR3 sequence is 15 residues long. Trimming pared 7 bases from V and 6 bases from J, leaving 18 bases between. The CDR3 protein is CASTKTDGTSGELFF. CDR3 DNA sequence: TGTGCCAGCACCAAGACAGACGGGACGTCCGGGGAGCTGTTTTTT.

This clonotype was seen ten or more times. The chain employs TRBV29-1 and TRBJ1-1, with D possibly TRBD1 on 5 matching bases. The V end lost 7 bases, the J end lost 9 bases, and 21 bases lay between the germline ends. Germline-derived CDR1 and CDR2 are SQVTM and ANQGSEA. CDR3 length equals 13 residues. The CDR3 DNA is TGCAGCGGCACGTCGCAGGGAGGAGACCAAGCTTTCTTT. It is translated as CSGTSQGGDQAFF.

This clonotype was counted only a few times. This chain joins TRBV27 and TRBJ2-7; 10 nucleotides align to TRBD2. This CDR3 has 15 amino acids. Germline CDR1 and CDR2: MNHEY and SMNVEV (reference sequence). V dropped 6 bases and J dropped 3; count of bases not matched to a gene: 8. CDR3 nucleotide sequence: TGTGCCAGCAGGTATGGGGCTAGCGGGAGCTACGAGCAGTACTTC. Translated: CASRYGASGSYEQYF.

The CDR3, as DNA: TGTGCCACCAGTGACGGGACAGGGTTTGAGATGGCGGGCTCCTACAATGAGCAGTTCTTC. This sequence encodes CATSDGTGFEMAGSYNEQFF. The V call is TRBV24-1, the J call TRBJ2-1, with TRBD1 identical over 9 bases. CDR3 size: 20 residues. The V segment lost 4 bases and the J segment 0 bases; nucleotides outside the gene matches: 15. Germline V CDR1 and CDR2: KGHDR, SFDVKD.

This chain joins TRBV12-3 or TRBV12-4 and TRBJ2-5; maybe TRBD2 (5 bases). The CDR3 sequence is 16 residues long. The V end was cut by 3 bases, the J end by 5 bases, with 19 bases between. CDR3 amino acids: CASSLRSGLHQETQYF. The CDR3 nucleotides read TGTGCCAGCAGTTTGAGGTCAGGACTCCATCAGGAGACCCAGTACTTC.

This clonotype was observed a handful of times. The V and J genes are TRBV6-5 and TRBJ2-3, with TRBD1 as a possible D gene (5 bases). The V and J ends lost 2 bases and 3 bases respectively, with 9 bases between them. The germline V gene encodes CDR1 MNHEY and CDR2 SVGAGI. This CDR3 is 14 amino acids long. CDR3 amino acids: CASSYGQGTDTQYF. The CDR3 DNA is TGTGCCAGCAGTTACGGCCAGGGTACAGATACGCAGTATTTT.

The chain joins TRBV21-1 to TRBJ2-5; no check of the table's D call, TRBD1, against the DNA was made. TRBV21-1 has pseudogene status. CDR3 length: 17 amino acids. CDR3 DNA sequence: TGTGCCAGCAACGAAGTCCCGGGAACGGCATTTCAAGAGACCCAGTACTTC. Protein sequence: CASNEVPGTAFQETQYF.

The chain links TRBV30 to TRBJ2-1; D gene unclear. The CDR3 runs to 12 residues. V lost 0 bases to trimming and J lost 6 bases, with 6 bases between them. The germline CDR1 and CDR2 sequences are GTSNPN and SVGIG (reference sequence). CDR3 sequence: CAWSVRGNEQFF. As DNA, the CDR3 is TGTGCCTGGAGTGTACGAGGCAATGAGCAGTTCTTC.

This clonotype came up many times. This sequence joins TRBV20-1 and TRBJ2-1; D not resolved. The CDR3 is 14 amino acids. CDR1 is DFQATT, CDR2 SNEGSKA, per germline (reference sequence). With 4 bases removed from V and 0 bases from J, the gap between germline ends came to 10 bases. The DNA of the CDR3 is TGCAGTGCTATCGAAGGCGTCTCCTACAATGAGCAGTTCTTC. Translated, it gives CSAIEGVSYNEQFF.

The CDR3 protein is CSAGLGLAVESETQYF. DNA of the CDR3: TGCAGTGCAGGCCTGGGACTAGCGGTGGAGTCGGAGACCCAGTACTTC. This rearrangement joins TRBV20-1 to TRBJ2-5; 11 nucleotides match TRBD2. Trimming cost V 6 bases and J 5 bases; bases outside gene matches: 14. Germline V gene lookup returns CDR1 DFQATT and CDR2 SNEGSKA (reference sequence). The CDR3 runs to 16 residues.

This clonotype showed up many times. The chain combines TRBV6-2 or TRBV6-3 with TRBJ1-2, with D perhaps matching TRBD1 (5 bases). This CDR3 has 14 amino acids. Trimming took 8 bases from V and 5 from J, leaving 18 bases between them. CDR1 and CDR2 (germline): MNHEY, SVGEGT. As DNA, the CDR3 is TGTGCCAGCGATCAACGGGGCAGTTGGTATGGCTACACCTTC. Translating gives CASDQRGSWYGYTF.

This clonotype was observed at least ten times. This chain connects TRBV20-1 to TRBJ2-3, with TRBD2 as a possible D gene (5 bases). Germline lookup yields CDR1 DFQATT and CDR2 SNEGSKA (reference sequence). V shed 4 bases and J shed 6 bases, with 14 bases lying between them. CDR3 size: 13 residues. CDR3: CSAKADWGDTQYF. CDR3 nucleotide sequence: TGCAGTGCTAAAGCGGACTGGGGTGATACGCAGTATTTT.

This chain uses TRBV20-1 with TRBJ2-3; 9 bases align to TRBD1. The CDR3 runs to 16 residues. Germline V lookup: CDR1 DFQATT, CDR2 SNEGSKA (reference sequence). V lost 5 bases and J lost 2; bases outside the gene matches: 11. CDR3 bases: TGCAGTGCTCTTCCTAGGACAGGGGAACTCACAGATACGCAGTATTTT. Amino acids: CSALPRTGELTDTQYF.

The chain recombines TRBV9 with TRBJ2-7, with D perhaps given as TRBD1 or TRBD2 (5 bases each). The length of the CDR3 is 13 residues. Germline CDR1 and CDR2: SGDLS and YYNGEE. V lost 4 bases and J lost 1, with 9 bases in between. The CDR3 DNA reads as TGTGCCAGCAGCCCCTGGGGGTCCTACGAGCAGTACTTC. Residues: CASSPWGSYEQYF.

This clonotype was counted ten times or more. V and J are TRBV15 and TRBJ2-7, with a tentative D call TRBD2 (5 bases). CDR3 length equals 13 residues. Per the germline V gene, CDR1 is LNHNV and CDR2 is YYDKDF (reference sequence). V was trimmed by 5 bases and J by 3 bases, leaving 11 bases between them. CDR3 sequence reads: CATSEGSFYEQYF. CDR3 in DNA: TGTGCCACCAGCGAGGGAAGCTTCTACGAGCAGTACTTC.

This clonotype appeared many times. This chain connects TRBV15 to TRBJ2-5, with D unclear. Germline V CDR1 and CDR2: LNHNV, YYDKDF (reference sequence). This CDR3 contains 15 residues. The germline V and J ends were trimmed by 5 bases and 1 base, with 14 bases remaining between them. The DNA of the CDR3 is TGTGCCACCAGCGGGATGGGCCAGTCCCAAGAGACCCAGTACTTC. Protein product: CATSGMGQSQETQYF.

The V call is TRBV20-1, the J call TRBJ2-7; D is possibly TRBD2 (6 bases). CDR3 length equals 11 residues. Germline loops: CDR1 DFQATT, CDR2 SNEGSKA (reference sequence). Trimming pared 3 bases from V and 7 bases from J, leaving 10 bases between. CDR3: CSASSGTEQYF. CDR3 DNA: TGCAGTGCTAGTAGCGGAACGGAGCAGTACTTC.

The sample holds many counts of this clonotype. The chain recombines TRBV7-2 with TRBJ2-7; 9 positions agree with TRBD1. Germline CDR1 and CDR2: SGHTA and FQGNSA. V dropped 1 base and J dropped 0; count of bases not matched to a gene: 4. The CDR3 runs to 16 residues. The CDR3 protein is CASSLDWDRASYEQYF. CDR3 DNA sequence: TGTGCCAGCAGCTTAGATTGGGACAGGGCCTCCTACGAGCAGTACTTC.

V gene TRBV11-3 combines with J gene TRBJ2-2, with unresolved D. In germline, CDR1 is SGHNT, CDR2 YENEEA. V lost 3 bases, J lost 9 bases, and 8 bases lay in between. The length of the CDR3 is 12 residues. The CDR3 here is CASSFTIRELFF. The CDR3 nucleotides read TGTGCCAGCAGCTTTACGATCCGGGAGCTGTTTTTT.

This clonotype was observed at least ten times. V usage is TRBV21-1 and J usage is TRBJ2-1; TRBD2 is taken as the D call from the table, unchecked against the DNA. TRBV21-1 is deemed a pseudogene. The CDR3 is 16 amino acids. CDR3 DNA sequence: TGTGCCACCGAAGCCTCAAAGCGGGAGGGCCCCAATGAGCAGTTCTTC. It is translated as CATEASKREGPNEQFF.

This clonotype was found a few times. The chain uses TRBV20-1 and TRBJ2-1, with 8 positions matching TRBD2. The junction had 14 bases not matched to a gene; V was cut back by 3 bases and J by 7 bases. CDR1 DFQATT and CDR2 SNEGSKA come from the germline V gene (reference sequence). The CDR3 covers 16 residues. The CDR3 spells CSASGPSGSNQNEQFF. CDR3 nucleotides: TGCAGTGCTAGCGGGCCAAGCGGGAGTAACCAGAATGAGCAGTTCTTC.

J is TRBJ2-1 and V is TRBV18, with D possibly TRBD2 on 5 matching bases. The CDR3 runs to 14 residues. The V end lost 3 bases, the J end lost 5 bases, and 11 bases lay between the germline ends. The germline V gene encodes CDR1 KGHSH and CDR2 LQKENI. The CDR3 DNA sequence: TGTGCCAGCTCACCTGACTATATCAACAATGAGCAGTTCTTC. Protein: CASSPDYINNEQFF.

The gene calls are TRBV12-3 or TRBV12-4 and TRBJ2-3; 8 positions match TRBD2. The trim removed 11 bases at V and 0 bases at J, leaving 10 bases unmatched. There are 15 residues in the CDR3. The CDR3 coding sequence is TGTGCCCTCTGCCACAGACTAGCGAGCACAGATACGCAGTATTTT. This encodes CALCHRLASTDTQYF.

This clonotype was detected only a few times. The CDR3 region is CASSPADRSSYEQYF. The CDR3 nucleotides are TGTGCCAGCAGTCCGGCGGACAGAAGTTCCTACGAGCAGTACTTC. The chain is built from TRBV28 and TRBJ2-7; perhaps TRBD1 as D (6 bases). CDR3 length: 15 amino acids. V lost 5 bases and J 1 base, leaving 15 bases between the germline ends. Germline loops: CDR1 MDHEN, CDR2 SYDVKM.

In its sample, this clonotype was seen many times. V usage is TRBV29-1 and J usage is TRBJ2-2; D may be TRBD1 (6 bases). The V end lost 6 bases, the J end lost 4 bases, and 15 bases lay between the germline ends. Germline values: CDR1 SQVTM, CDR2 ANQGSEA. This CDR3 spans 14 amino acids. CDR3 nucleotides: TGCAGCGTCTCCTCGGGACACGGCACCGGGGAGCTGTTTTTT. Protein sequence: CSVSSGHGTGELFF.

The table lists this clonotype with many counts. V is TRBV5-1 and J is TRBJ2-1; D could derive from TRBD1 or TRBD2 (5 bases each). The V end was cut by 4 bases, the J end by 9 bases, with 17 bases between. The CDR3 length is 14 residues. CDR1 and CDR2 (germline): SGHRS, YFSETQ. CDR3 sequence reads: CASSPGGQGGEQFF. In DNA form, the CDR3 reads TGCGCCAGCAGCCCCGGCGGGCAGGGTGGTGAGCAGTTCTTC.

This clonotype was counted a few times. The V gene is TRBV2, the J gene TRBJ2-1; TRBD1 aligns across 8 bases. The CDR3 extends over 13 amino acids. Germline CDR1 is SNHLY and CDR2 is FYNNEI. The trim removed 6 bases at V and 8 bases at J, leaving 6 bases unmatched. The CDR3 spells CASSDTTGDEQFF. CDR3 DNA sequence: TGTGCCAGCAGCGACACGACAGGGGATGAGCAGTTCTTC.